Listed here are 21 T cell receptor beta chains from one sample, sequenced in a study of blood T cell repertoires in COVID-19. Clones were read by immunoSEQ multiplex PCR, and TCRdb kept only the in-frame ones, dropping some. The sample has about 230,000 clones; under 90% are singletons. The sample comprised peripheral blood. These receptors were collected from a middle-aged man with COVID-19, enrolled during active disease.

V gene TRBV5-1 combines with J gene TRBJ2-2, with 7 bases aligning to TRBD1. The CDR3 sequence is 17 residues long. With V trimmed by 3 bases and J by 0 bases, 8 bases remained unmatched. CDR1 and CDR2 (germline): SGHRS, YFSETQ. CDR3 DNA: TGCGCCAGCAGCTCCCACCCCGGGACAGCGAACACCGGGGAGCTGTTTTTT. This translates into CASSSHPGTANTGELFF.

The chain is built from TRBV2 and TRBJ2-7; TRBD1 is a possible D gene (5 bases). From germline, CDR1 is SNHLY and CDR2 FYNNEI. CDR3 length: 13 residues. V was cut by 4 bases and J by 2 bases, with 9 bases left in between. The CDR3 DNA follows: TGTGCCAGCAGTGGACAGCTCGCCTACGAGCAGTACTTC. It specifies CASSGQLAYEQYF.

This clone was recorded only once. The V and J genes are TRBV12-3 or TRBV12-4 and TRBJ2-3; D gene uncertain. The CDR3 is made up of 12 amino acids. V was cut by 5 bases and J by 0 bases, with 3 bases left in between. The CDR3, as DNA: TGTGCCAGCAGTCCGAGCACAGATACGCAGTATTTT. Translated: CASSPSTDTQYF.

The V call is TRBV7-2, the J call TRBJ1-5; D uncertain. V lost 1 base, J lost 4 bases, and 11 bases lay in between. This CDR3 is 15 amino acids long. Germline V gene lookup returns CDR1 SGHTA and CDR2 FQGNSA. The CDR3 loop reads CASSLGRGGNQPQHF. DNA of the CDR3: TGTGCCAGCAGCTTAGGCCGGGGTGGAAATCAGCCCCAGCATTTT.

The chain is built from TRBV6-5 and TRBJ2-7, with 7 nucleotides matching TRBD2. The CDR3 contains 15 residues. Germline V gene data show CDR1 as MNHEY and CDR2 as SVGAGI. Trimming removed 4 bases from V and 3 bases from J; junction bases left unmatched: 9. The CDR3 coding sequence is TGTGCCAGCAGTTCCCCCCGGGGGGATGGCTACGAGCAGTACTTC. Its translation: CASSSPRGDGYEQYF.

The chain is built from TRBV27 and TRBJ1-1; TRBD1 aligns across 9 bases. Germline V gives CDR1 MNHEY, CDR2 SMNVEV (reference sequence). The CDR3 consists of 18 residues. V lost 2 bases, J lost 2 bases, and 12 bases stayed unmatched. For the CDR3, the DNA is TGTGCCAGCAGTTTAACCCCCCCGGGACAGGGTTTTAACACTGAAGCTTTCTTT. Its protein is CASSLTPPGQGFNTEAFF.

V and J are TRBV1 and TRBJ2-7; the DNA was not used to check the table's D call, TRBD2. TRBV1 is deemed a pseudogene. The CDR3 extends over 14 amino acids. CDR3 coding DNA: TGCACCAGCAGTTATGGACTACCCATAAAGGGGCAGTACTTC. The encoded protein is CTSSYGLPIKGQYF.

CDR3 sequence: CASSSTTLGRGNTGELFF. The CDR3 DNA is TGTGCCAGCAGTTCCACTACCCTCGGGAGGGGGAACACCGGGGAGCTGTTTTTT. The chain combines TRBV27 with TRBJ2-2; the match to TRBD2 covers 8 bases. Germline loops: CDR1 MNHEY, CDR2 SMNVEV (reference sequence). V was clipped by 4 bases and J by 1 base; unmatched bases: 11. The CDR3 is made up of 18 amino acids.

The chain links TRBV9 to TRBJ2-2, with 10 bases that match TRBD2. The CDR3 sequence is 18 residues long. The V segment lost 3 bases and the J segment 6 bases; nucleotides outside the gene matches: 14. Germline lookup yields CDR1 SGDLS and CDR2 YYNGEE. For the CDR3, the DNA is TGTGCCAGCAGCGACCGAGCGGGGGGGCCTGGGATCTCCGGGGAGCTGTTTTTT. This gives the protein CASSDRAGGPGISGELFF. The variable domain in full, with the rest retrieved from reference TRBV9 and TRBJ2-2, is DSGVTQTPKHLITATGQRVTLRCSPRSGDLSVYWYQQSLDQGLQFLIQYYNGEERAKGNILERFSAQQFPDLHSELNLSSLELGDSALYFCASSDRAGGPGISGELFFGEGSRLTVL.

The CDR3, as DNA: TGCAGCGTGGGGCGGACAGGGAATGGCTACACCTTC. This codes for CSVGRTGNGYTF. The V and J genes are TRBV29-1 and TRBJ1-2; 8 bases line up with TRBD1. The CDR3 is 12 residues long. CDR1 and CDR2 from the germline V gene are SQVTM and ANQGSEA. V trimming: 6 bases; J trimming: 6 bases; junction bases outside the gene matches: 6.

The rearrangement joins TRBV24-1 to TRBJ1-5; D uncertain. V lost 6 bases and J 9 bases, leaving 11 bases between the germline ends. This CDR3 comprises 12 residues. The germline V gene encodes CDR1 KGHDR and CDR2 SFDVKD. CDR3 nucleotides: TGTGCCACCAGTCAACGGACTGGGCCCCAGCATTTT. Protein sequence: CATSQRTGPQHF.

This chain links TRBV5-5 with TRBJ2-2, with 7 bases identical to TRBD1. V shed 3 bases, J shed 5 bases, and the junction held 7 bases outside the gene matches. This CDR3 has 15 residues. The germline CDR1 and CDR2 sequences are SGHKS and YYEKEE (reference sequence). CDR3 sequence: CASSYRGALTGELFF. The CDR3 DNA reads TGTGCCAGCAGCTACAGGGGCGCGCTTACCGGGGAGCTGTTTTTT.

DNA for the CDR3: TGTGCCAGCAGCTTAGATACAACCCTAGAGACCCAGTACTTC. This translates into CASSLDTTLETQYF. The rearrangement joins TRBV7-8 to TRBJ2-5; D unclear. Trimming removed 1 base from V and 4 bases from J, with 10 bases in between. The germline gives CDR1 SGHVS, CDR2 FQNEAQ. This CDR3 region has 14 residues.

V is TRBV6-6 and J is TRBJ2-1; 9 bases line up with TRBD2. V dropped 5 bases and J dropped 3; count of bases not matched to a gene: 8. This CDR3 is built from 16 residues. Per the germline V gene, CDR1 is MNHNY and CDR2 is SVGAGI (reference sequence). In nucleotides, the CDR3 is TGTGCCAGCAGTACGGGAGCGGGGGGATTCTACAATGAGCAGTTCTTC. It encodes CASSTGAGGFYNEQFF.

The rearrangement uses TRBV2 and TRBJ1-1, with TRBD1 identical over 7 bases. Germline CDR1 reads SNHLY; CDR2 reads FYNNEI. The CDR3 consists of 14 residues. V lost 3 bases, J lost 3 bases, and 4 bases stayed unmatched. This chain's CDR3 is CASSDAQGHTEAFF. CDR3 sequence (DNA): TGTGCCAGCAGTGATGCACAGGGGCACACTGAAGCTTTCTTT.

This rearrangement joins TRBV7-6 to TRBJ1-5; 10 bases line up with TRBD1. CDR1 is SGHVS and CDR2 is FNYEAQ in the germline V gene. V gave up 4 bases and J gave up 6 bases; unmatched junction bases: 6. CDR3 size: 15 residues. As DNA, the CDR3 is TGTGCCAGCAGCTCGCCGGGACAGGGGATTCAGCCCCAGCATTTT. Amino acid sequence: CASSSPGQGIQPQHF. Full variable domain (rest looked up from reference TRBV7-6 and TRBJ1-5): GAGVSQSPRYKVTKRGQDVALRCDPISGHVSLYWYRQALGQGPEFLTYFNYEAQQDKSGLPNDRFSAERPEGSISTLTIQRTEQRDSAMYRCASSSPGQGIQPQHFGDGTRLSIL.

V is TRBV28 and J is TRBJ1-5; maybe TRBD1 (6 bases). V was clipped by 6 bases and J by 2 bases, with 17 bases between them. The V gene's germline CDR1 is MDHEN and CDR2 SYDVKM. CDR3 length: 16 residues. In DNA form, the CDR3 reads TGTGCCAGCAGCCGCGCGGGAGGGGGTGGCAATCAGCCCCAGCATTTT. Translated: CASSRAGGGGNQPQHF.

V usage is TRBV11-2 and J usage is TRBJ2-2; tentative D call: TRBD2 (6 bases). V was trimmed by 3 bases and J by 5 bases, leaving 10 bases between them. Germline CDR1 reads SGHAT; CDR2 reads FQNNGV. This CDR3 has 14 residues. CDR3 in DNA: TGTGCCAGCAGCTTTCTGGGGGGAACCGGGGAGCTGTTTTTT. Translating it yields CASSFLGGTGELFF.

The chain links TRBV5-1 to TRBJ1-2, with a possible D match to TRBD1 (6 bases). Trimming took 3 bases from V and 4 from J, leaving 16 bases between them. Germline V gene sequence: CDR1 SGHRS, CDR2 YFSETQ. There are 15 residues in the CDR3. CDR3 bases: TGCGCCAGCAGCTGGACCTCCGGGACAAGCTATGGCTACACCTTC. This encodes CASSWTSGTSYGYTF.

The rearrangement uses TRBV7-6 and TRBJ2-2, with D tentatively TRBD2 (6 bases). CDR3 length equals 16 residues. Germline V gene lookup returns CDR1 SGHVS and CDR2 FNYEAQ. With 4 bases removed from V and 5 bases from J, the gap between germline ends came to 17 bases. The CDR3 DNA follows: TGTGCCAGCAGCTCAATCCCTCAGGCGGGAACCGGGGAGCTGTTTTTT. The encoded protein is CASSSIPQAGTGELFF.

The V gene is TRBV6-5, the J gene TRBJ2-2, with 7 bases that match TRBD1. The CDR3 sequence is 12 residues long. Germline values: CDR1 MNHEY, CDR2 SVGAGI. The trim removed 6 bases at V and 7 bases at J, leaving 2 bases unmatched. The DNA of the CDR3 is TGTGCCAGCAGCAGACAGGGCGGGGAGCTGTTTTTT. It specifies CASSRQGGELFF.